This TCR beta chain was captured in a study of cytomegalovirus exposure and HLA in healthy donors. CDR3 size: 14 residues. J gave up 6 bases and V 4 bases, and 6 bases lay outside the gene matches. CDR1 is SGHNT, CDR2 YENEEA, per germline. The protocol was immunoSEQ multiplex PCR, while the TCRdb copy is restricted to in-frame clones and leaves out a portion. The table lists 250,000 to 300,000 clones, nearly 90% of them singletons. The chain carries TRBV11-3 and TRBJ2-3; 8 bases agree with TRBD1. The clonotype originates from a woman aged 18-29 years in good health and CMV-seronegative. The specimen sequenced was PBMCs. CDR3 loop: CASSWDRLSDTQYF. DNA of the CDR3: TGTGCCAGCAGCTGGGACAGGCTCTCGGATACGCAGTATTTT. Full variable domain (remainder filled in from reference TRBV11-3 and TRBJ2-3): EAGVVQSPRYKIIEKKQPVAFWCNPISGHNTLYWYLQNLGQGPELLIRYENEEAVDDSQLPKDRFSAERLKGVDSTLKIQPAELGDSAVYLCASSWDRLSDTQYFGPGTRLTVL.